One and the same sample provided the 30 T cell receptor beta chains below, sequenced in a study of shared clonotypes between healthy human individuals. Generated by immunoSEQ multiplex PCR, the TCRdb table keeps only in-frame clones and is missing some. The sample lists a few million clones, 90% to 96% occurring once. Source material: naive CD4+ T cells sorted from blood. Subset reported: CD45RA+ positively selected. All receptors come from a man aged 18 to 29 in good health.

This clone was detected only once. The DNA for the CDR3 is TGTGCCATCAGTCTTGACAGGGTGGGGGCTGAAGCTTTCTTT. Translated, it gives CAISLDRVGAEAFF. The chain has TRBV10-3 and TRBJ1-1; 7 nucleotides line up with TRBD1. The V gene end was trimmed by 5 bases and the J gene end by 6 bases; junction bases not matched to a gene: 9. This CDR3 contains 14 residues. CDR1 is ENHRY, CDR2 SYGVKD, per germline.

The rearrangement joins TRBV30 to TRBJ2-3, with D perhaps TRBD2 (5 bases). The CDR3 loop spans 19 amino acids. V lost 4 bases, J lost 2 bases, and 28 bases lay in between. The germline V gene has CDR1 GTSNPN and CDR2 SVGIG (reference sequence). CDR3 loop: CAWTSKPRRLSRATDTQYF. In DNA, the CDR3 is TGTGCCTGGACATCCAAACCCCGACGACTATCACGGGCCACAGATACGCAGTATTTT.

The chain recombines TRBV11-2 with TRBJ1-5; D gene uncertain. This CDR3 is built from 15 residues. Looked up from germline, CDR1 is SGHAT and CDR2 is FQNNGV. Trimming pared 0 bases from V and 7 bases from J, leaving 13 bases between. DNA for the CDR3: TGTGCCAGCAGCTTAGAAGGCAGGTTCTGGCAGCCCCAGCATTTT. Translating gives CASSLEGRFWQPQHF.

V and J are TRBV28 and TRBJ2-1, with 8 bases matching TRBD1. Per the germline V gene, CDR1 is MDHEN and CDR2 is SYDVKM. The CDR3 length is 15 residues. V shed 4 bases and J 1 base; nucleotides not matched to a gene: 3. In DNA, the CDR3 is TGTGCCAGCAGTTCCAACAGGGGGTCCTACAATGAGCAGTTCTTC. Translation: CASSSNRGSYNEQFF.

The genes are TRBV18 and TRBJ2-7; TRBD1 might be the D (5 bases). The germline V and J ends were trimmed by 3 bases and 3 bases, with 15 bases remaining between them. Germline values: CDR1 KGHSH, CDR2 LQKENI. The CDR3 sequence is 15 residues long. The DNA for the CDR3 is TGTGCCAGCTCACCGGGGCCTAGAGTGGGCTACGAGCAGTACTTC. It is translated as CASSPGPRVGYEQYF. The whole variable domain, filled in from reference TRBV18 and TRBJ2-7, reads NAGVMQNPRHLVRRRGQEARLRCSPMKGHSHVYWYRQLPEEGLKFMVYLQKENIIDESGMPKERFSAEFPKEGPSILRIQQVVRGDSAAYFCASSPGPRVGYEQYFGPGTRLTVT.

The J gene is TRBJ1-6, the V gene TRBV10-3, with D perhaps TRBD1 (6 bases). Trimming stripped 7 bases from V and 9 bases from J, with 16 bases between. Germline CDR1 reads ENHRY; CDR2 reads SYGVKD. This CDR3 spans 14 amino acids. CDR3 sequence (DNA): TGTGCCATCACCCCCGGGACATGGGGTTCACCCCTCCACTTT. This translates into CAITPGTWGSPLHF.

A word on this clone: Other DNA sequences of this sample code for an identical CDR3. The chain links TRBV19 to TRBJ2-3; D is unresolved. CDR1 and CDR2 from the germline V gene are LNHDA and SQIVND (reference sequence). This CDR3 is built from 15 residues. With 1 base removed from V and 0 bases from J, the gap between germline ends came to 8 bases. The CDR3 DNA reads TGTGCCAGTAGTATAGGTGCGGTTAGCACAGATACGCAGTATTTT. Translated: CASSIGAVSTDTQYF.

A note on this clone: At the DNA level, this CDR3 is encoded by other sequences in the same sample as well. CDR3 bases: TGTGCCACACGGCTAGCGGGCACAGATACGCAGTATTTT. It codes for CATRLAGTDTQYF. The V call is TRBV27, the J call TRBJ2-3; 7 nucleotides match TRBD2. The CDR3 is made up of 13 amino acids. CDR1 is MNHEY, CDR2 SMNVEV, per germline (reference sequence). With 10 bases clipped from V and 1 base from J, the junction kept 5 bases outside the gene matches.

This sequence joins TRBV28 and TRBJ1-1; 8 bases align to TRBD1. The CDR3 spans 13 residues. The germline V gene encodes CDR1 MDHEN and CDR2 SYDVKM. The V segment lost 4 bases and the J segment 7 bases; nucleotides outside the gene matches: 5. The CDR3 reads CASSSRGPGEAFF. Written as DNA, the CDR3 is TGTGCCAGCAGTTCCAGGGGGCCGGGTGAAGCTTTCTTT.

A remark on this clone: In the same sample, other DNA sequences code for this CDR3. This sequence joins TRBV5-1 and TRBJ1-6; D possibly corresponds to TRBD1 (5 bases). V lost 0 bases, J lost 9 bases, and 10 bases lay in between. Germline CDR1 is SGHRS and CDR2 is YFSETQ. The CDR3 sequence is 14 residues long. This CDR3 reads CASSLGGGGSPLHF. As DNA, the CDR3 is TGCGCCAGCAGCTTGGGGGGCGGTGGTTCACCCCTCCACTTT.

The genes are TRBV30 and TRBJ1-2, with D possibly matching TRBD1 (5 bases). V shed 0 bases and J shed 8 bases, with 16 bases lying between them. Germline CDR1 reads GTSNPN; CDR2 reads SVGIG (reference sequence). The CDR3 runs to 14 residues. The CDR3 here is CAWSVRRGEEGYTF. Here the CDR3 DNA reads TGTGCCTGGAGTGTAAGAAGAGGGGAAGAGGGCTACACCTTC.

This chain connects TRBV7-2 to TRBJ1-2, with 10 bases fitting TRBD1. Trimming at V came to 5 bases and at J to 8 bases, leaving 11 bases not matched to a gene. The length of the CDR3 is 15 residues. CDR1 is SGHTA, CDR2 FQGNSA, per germline. DNA for the CDR3: TGTGCCAGCAGCGCGGGACAGGGGAAGGTTGTGGGCTACACCTTC. Its protein is CASSAGQGKVVGYTF.

V gene TRBV5-1 combines with J gene TRBJ2-5, with D perhaps matching TRBD1 (5 bases). The CDR3 covers 14 residues. V lost 4 bases and J lost 1, with 11 bases in between. Germline loops: CDR1 SGHRS, CDR2 YFSETQ. The CDR3, as DNA: TGCGCCAGCAGCCTCAGGGCGGCCCAAGAGACCCAGTACTTC. Its protein product is CASSLRAAQETQYF.

This clone was seen a few times. The chain couples TRBV30 to TRBJ2-2; the D gene is possibly TRBD2 (6 bases). CDR1 and CDR2 (germline): GTSNPN, SVGIG (reference sequence). This CDR3 is 16 amino acids long. Trimming took 3 bases from V and 1 from J, leaving 15 bases between them. CDR3 bases: TGTGCCTGGAGCGGCCCGCGGGGATTGAACACCGGGGAGCTGTTTTTT. As protein: CAWSGPRGLNTGELFF.

This chain uses TRBV5-5 with TRBJ1-5; D might be TRBD1 (6 bases). Germline assignment: CDR1 SGHKS and CDR2 YYEKEE (reference sequence). The CDR3 sequence is 14 residues long. Trimming shortened V by 0 bases and J by 5 bases, and 9 bases separated the two germline ends. The CDR3: CASSLATGHQPQHF. CDR3 nucleotides: TGTGCCAGCAGCTTGGCTACAGGGCATCAGCCCCAGCATTTT.

The chain employs TRBV30 and TRBJ2-2; D not resolved. V lost 2 bases and J 3 bases, leaving 7 bases between the germline ends. CDR1 and CDR2 from the germline V gene are GTSNPN and SVGIG (reference sequence). This CDR3 has 13 residues. The DNA of the CDR3 is TGTGCCTGGAGTAGTCGGCACACCGGGGAGCTGTTTTTT. Translation gives CAWSSRHTGELFF.

The chain couples TRBV5-4 to TRBJ1-1; D remains ambiguous. Germline V CDR1 and CDR2: SGHNT, YYREEE (reference sequence). The V and J ends lost 3 bases and 4 bases respectively, with 10 bases between them. CDR3 length equals 13 residues. This CDR3 reads CASSSQRSTEAFF. The CDR3, as DNA: TGTGCCAGCAGCTCTCAAAGGAGCACTGAAGCTTTCTTT.

The V call is TRBV18, the J call TRBJ1-2; D perhaps matches TRBD1 (5 bases). Germline lookup yields CDR1 KGHSH and CDR2 LQKENI. The V gene lost 6 bases and the J gene lost 1 base, with 15 bases spanning the gap. CDR3 size: 15 residues. The CDR3 DNA follows: TGTGCCAGCTCGCTAGGGGCAGAAGATAACTATGGCTACACCTTC. Amino acid sequence: CASSLGAEDNYGYTF. The variable domain in full, with the rest retrieved from reference TRBV18 and TRBJ1-2, is NAGVMQNPRHLVRRRGQEARLRCSPMKGHSHVYWYRQLPEEGLKFMVYLQKENIIDESGMPKERFSAEFPKEGPSILRIQQVVRGDSAAYFCASSLGAEDNYGYTFGSGTRLTVV.

This clone was observed a single time. J is TRBJ2-2 and V is TRBV7-2, with a weak D call TRBD1 (6 bases). Trimming shortened V by 4 bases and J by 6 bases, and 12 bases separated the two germline ends. The CDR3 runs to 14 residues. From germline, CDR1 is SGHTA and CDR2 FQGNSA. The CDR3 loop is CASSSTGKAGELFF. CDR3 bases: TGTGCCAGCAGCTCAACAGGGAAAGCCGGGGAGCTGTTTTTT.

CDR3 sequence: CASSLGLAGAADTQYF. The CDR3 nucleotides read TGTGCCAGCAGCCTGGGACTAGCGGGAGCTGCGGATACGCAGTATTTT. V usage is TRBV13 and J usage is TRBJ2-3; 14 nucleotides agree with TRBD2. Germline values: CDR1 PRHDT, CDR2 FYEKMQ (reference sequence). CDR3 size: 16 residues. J gave up 6 bases and V 5 bases, and 7 bases lay outside the gene matches.

Concerning this clone itself: Within the sample, other DNA sequences also encode this same CDR3. The chain is built from TRBV5-1 and TRBJ2-5, with unresolved D. Trimming stripped 1 base from V and 4 bases from J, with 5 bases between. Germline V gene sequence: CDR1 SGHRS, CDR2 YFSETQ. The CDR3 is 12 amino acids. DNA of the CDR3: TGCGCCAGCAGCTTGAAGGGAGAGACCCAGTACTTC. This gives the protein CASSLKGETQYF. The variable domain in full, with the rest retrieved from reference TRBV5-1 and TRBJ2-5, is KAGVTQTPRYLIKTRGQQVTLSCSPISGHRSVSWYQQTPGQGLQFLFEYFSETQRNKGNFPGRFSGRQFSNSRSEMNVSTLELGDSALYLCASSLKGETQYFGPGTRLLVL.

The rearrangement joins TRBV6-1 to TRBJ1-6; D is uncertain. Trimming removed 3 bases from V and 1 base from J, with 13 bases in between. The CDR3 sequence is 17 residues long. In germline, CDR1 is MNHNS, CDR2 SASEGT. The CDR3 sequence is CASSDSGYRSYNSPLHF. CDR3 DNA: TGTGCCAGCAGTGATTCCGGATACAGATCCTATAATTCACCCCTCCACTTT.

In DNA form, the CDR3 reads TGTGCCAGCAGCGGACTAGCTTCAAGCACAGATACGCAGTATTTT. It encodes CASSGLASSTDTQYF. The chain joins TRBV2 to TRBJ2-3; 8 nucleotides line up with TRBD2. This CDR3 is built from 15 residues. The V segment lost 6 bases and the J segment 0 bases; nucleotides outside the gene matches: 5. CDR1 and CDR2 (germline): SNHLY, FYNNEI.

The rearrangement uses TRBV27 and TRBJ2-5, with D tentatively TRBD1 (6 bases). The CDR3 sequence is 14 residues long. Germline V gene sequence: CDR1 MNHEY, CDR2 SMNVEV (reference sequence). Trimming stripped 3 bases from V and 5 bases from J, with 13 bases between. The CDR3 loop is CASSLASRGETQYF. DNA for the CDR3: TGTGCCAGCAGTTTGGCCTCTAGGGGGGAGACCCAGTACTTC.

This chain uses TRBV6-1 with TRBJ1-1; D might be TRBD1 (6 bases). Germline CDR1 is MNHNS and CDR2 is SASEGT. The CDR3 contains 15 residues. V was pared by 6 bases and J by 0 bases, with 14 bases between. For the CDR3, the DNA is TGTGCCAGCAGGCACAGGGCCGGGGTGAACACTGAAGCTTTCTTT. It yields the protein CASRHRAGVNTEAFF.

The V gene is TRBV2, the J gene TRBJ2-7, with D possibly matching TRBD1 (6 bases). Germline CDR1 SNHLY, CDR2 FYNNEI. The CDR3 extends over 15 amino acids. The V gene lost 7 bases and the J gene lost 0 bases, with 16 bases spanning the gap. DNA for the CDR3: TGTGCCAGCACCATAGACAGGACCCTCTCCTACGAGCAGTACTTC. It yields the protein CASTIDRTLSYEQYF.

This clone was picked up one time. This chain joins TRBV6-5 and TRBJ2-2; 10 nucleotides line up with TRBD2. This CDR3 has 14 residues. The V segment lost 4 bases and the J segment 7 bases; nucleotides outside the gene matches: 3. Germline values: CDR1 MNHEY, CDR2 SVGAGI. The CDR3 DNA reads TGTGCCAGCAGTTCTAGCGGGGGCATCGGGGAGCTGTTTTTT. This sequence encodes CASSSSGGIGELFF.

The chain uses TRBV6-5 and TRBJ1-1; a possible D gene is TRBD1 (6 bases). The CDR3 has 13 amino acids. CDR1 and CDR2 from the germline V gene are MNHEY and SVGAGI. V was cut by 6 bases and J by 6 bases, with 14 bases left in between. CDR3 amino acids: CASSRGQIAEAFF. The CDR3 DNA follows: TGTGCCAGCAGCCGAGGACAGATCGCTGAAGCTTTCTTT.

Note on this clone: At the DNA level, this CDR3 is encoded by other sequences in the same sample as well. J is TRBJ1-1 and V is TRBV6-5, with D maybe TRBD1 (5 bases). Trimming took 0 bases from V and 2 from J, leaving 7 bases between them. CDR3 size: 14 residues. Germline V gene data show CDR1 as MNHEY and CDR2 as SVGAGI. CDR3: CASSYSTDNTEAFF. CDR3 nucleotides: TGTGCCAGCAGTTACTCGACAGATAACACTGAAGCTTTCTTT.

This sequence joins TRBV30 and TRBJ1-5, with no clear D. Trimming stripped 5 bases from V and 2 bases from J, with 10 bases between. This CDR3 contains 13 residues. The germline V gene has CDR1 GTSNPN and CDR2 SVGIG (reference sequence). CDR3 DNA sequence: TGTGCCTGGTCGGATGAAGGCAATCAGCCCCAGCATTTT. Protein: CAWSDEGNQPQHF. Supplemented by reference TRBV30 and TRBJ1-5, the full variable domain reads SQTIHQWPATLVQPVGSPLSLECTVEGTSNPNLYWYRQAAGRGLQLLFYSVGIGQISSEVPQNLSASRPQDRQFILSSKKLLLSDSGFYLCAWSDEGNQPQHFGDGTRLSIL.